Presented here are 18 T cell receptor beta chains from one specimen sequenced in a study of T cell clonality in common variable immunodeficiency. TCRdb's copy holds only in-frame clones and misses some; the assay was immunoSEQ multiplex PCR. Observed in the sample are about 42,000 clones, none of them singletons. Material: peripheral blood mononuclear cells. These receptors came from a person aged 18 to 75 in good health.

This clone was observed a handful of times. The CDR3 end falls 3 residues outside the read, so it is completed with the germline J gene. The chain recombines TRBV7-2 with TRBJ1-2; D is unresolved. Germline V gives CDR1 SGHTA, CDR2 FQGNSA. CDR3 size: 15 residues. Partial CDR3 DNA: TGTGCCAGCAGCTTTCTAGCGGGAGAAGGCTACGAC. This translates into CASSFLAGEGYD. The whole CDR3 region reads CASSFLAGEGYDYTF.

There are many counts of this clone. Sequencing ends 3 residues short of the CDR3 end; the germline J gene provides the rest. The genes are TRBV20-1 and TRBJ2-7, with unresolved D. This CDR3 region has 14 residues. Germline CDR1 DFQATT, CDR2 SNEGSKA (reference sequence). V shed 6 bases and J shed 5 bases, with 20 bases lying between them. CDR3 protein: CSARKGSGRDEQYF. The sequenced part of the CDR3 DNA is TGCAGTGCCCGGAAAGGCTCCGGTAGGGACGAG.

Note on this clone: A read error may account for a junction end that differs from germline. Read data end 3 residues before the CDR3 end; the end is taken from the germline J gene. The chain links TRBV7-9 to TRBJ1-3, with D uncertain. Germline CDR1 reads SEHNR; CDR2 reads FQNEAQ (reference sequence). There are 13 residues in the CDR3. The CDR3 DNA, read in part, is TGTTCCAGCAGCTCCAACTCTGAAAACACC. It specifies CSSSSNSENT. The CDR3 in full is CSSSSNSENTIYF.

The sample holds many counts of this clone. The missing CDR3 end, 3 residues past where the read stops, is filled in from the germline J gene. The chain joins TRBV6-2 or TRBV6-3 to TRBJ2-2; 13 bases are a match to TRBD2. CDR3 length: 15 residues. Germline loops: CDR1 MNHEY, CDR2 SVGEGT. The V and J ends lost 6 bases and 6 bases, in that order; junction bases with no gene match: 4. CDR3 sequence reads: CASSTSGRAPGELFF. The CDR3 DNA, read in part, is TGTGCCAGCAGCACTAGCGGGAGGGCCCCCGGGGAG.

This clone was observed many times. The read falls 3 residues short of the CDR3 end, and the missing part is taken from the germline J gene. The chain carries TRBV7-7 and TRBJ2-3; possibly TRBD2 for D (6 bases). The CDR3 contains 13 residues. Germline V gene lookup returns CDR1 SSHAT and CDR2 FNYEAQ (reference sequence). Deletions cut 5 bases from V and 4 bases from J, with 10 bases between. Partial CDR3 DNA: TGTGCCAGCAGCCTTAGCGGAGCAGATACG. It specifies CASSLSGADT. The CDR3 in full is CASSLSGADTQYF. Variable domain in full (rest from reference TRBV7-7 and TRBJ2-3): GAGVSQSPRYKVTKRGQDVTLRCDPISSHATLYWYQQALGQGPEFLTYFNYEAQPDKSGLPSDRFSAERPEGSISTLTIQRTEQRDSAMYRCASSLSGADTQYFGPGTRLTVL.

This clone was seen many times. The CDR3 goes on 3 residues after the read ends, and that part is filled in from the germline J gene. V and J are TRBV5-1 and TRBJ2-7; 11 bases line up with TRBD1. V gave up 3 bases and J gave up 5 bases; unmatched junction bases: 7. Per the germline V gene, CDR1 is SGHRS and CDR2 is YFSETQ. The CDR3 contains 15 residues. The part of the CDR3 DNA that was read is TGCGCCAGCAGCTCTATGGGACAGGGGGTAAACGAG. Protein: CASSSMGQGVNE. The full CDR3 protein is CASSSMGQGVNEQYF.

At least ten counts were recorded for this clone. The read gets to within 3 residues of the CDR3 end, and the germline J gene fills in the rest. The chain links TRBV19 to TRBJ1-2; possibly TRBD1 for D (6 bases). V lost 11 bases and J 1 base, leaving 20 bases between the germline ends. The length of the CDR3 is 15 residues. The germline V gene encodes CDR1 LNHDA and CDR2 SQIVND (reference sequence). The CDR3 sequence is CAGRGGTNSNYGYTF. CDR3 DNA, as far as it was read: TGTGCCGGCAGAGGTGGGACAAATAGTAACTATGGC.

Only a few counts were recorded for this clone. This clone may be a read error of a much larger clone one base away. Coverage ceases 3 residues before the CDR3 finishes, and the germline J gene fills in the end. V usage is TRBV6-2 or TRBV6-3 and J usage is TRBJ2-2; D is perhaps TRBD2 (7 bases). This CDR3 contains 16 residues. The germline CDR1 and CDR2 sequences are MNHEY and SVGEGT. The CDR3 is CASSYGLVSGANVLFF. The sequenced part of the CDR3 DNA is TGTGCCAGCAGTTACGGACTAGTATCGGGGGCCAACGTG.

This clone was recorded at least ten times. The CDR3 end is not reached by the read, which stops 3 residues before it; the germline J gene fills it in. The V call is TRBV6-2 or TRBV6-3, the J call TRBJ1-2, with 7 bases matching TRBD1. Germline loops: CDR1 MNHEY, CDR2 SVGEGT. This CDR3 contains 15 residues. The J segment lost 1 base and the V segment lost 2 bases, leaving 4 bases of the junction unmatched. CDR3 DNA (partial): TGTGCCAGCAGTTACAAGGGGACAGTTAACTATGGC. It specifies CASSYKGTVNYG. The CDR3 as a whole reads CASSYKGTVNYGYTF.

This clone came up many times. The read gets to within 3 residues of the CDR3 end, and the germline J gene fills in the rest. The same CDR3 arises from other DNA sequences in this sample as well. The chain links TRBV7-9 to TRBJ2-3; D gene unclear. The V end was cut by 3 bases, the J end by 0 bases, with 10 bases between. The V gene's germline CDR1 is SEHNR and CDR2 FQNEAQ (reference sequence). The CDR3 extends over 15 amino acids. The DNA read from the CDR3 is TGTGCCAGCAGCTTCCGAGCTCCAAGCACAGATACG. Residues: CASSFRAPSTDT. The whole CDR3 protein is CASSFRAPSTDTQYF.

Many counts were recorded for this clone. The read stops 3 residues short of the end of the CDR3; the missing end is completed from the germline J gene. The chain joins TRBV4-1 to TRBJ2-7, with 7 bases that match TRBD2. J gave up 0 bases and V 6 bases, and 11 bases lay outside the gene matches. CDR1 and CDR2 from the germline V gene are MGHRA and YSYEKL. This CDR3 has 16 residues. The covered CDR3 bases are TGCGCCAGCAGTTCGAGGGCGGGAGCGAACTCCTACGAG. It codes for CASSSRAGANSYE. The whole CDR3 sequence is CASSSRAGANSYEQYF.

This clone was seen ten or more times. Read sequence stops 3 residues before the CDR3 end, and the germline J gene provides the missing end. This chain uses TRBV5-1 with TRBJ2-5; D uncertain. Germline-derived CDR1 and CDR2 are SGHRS and YFSETQ. V was shortened by 2 bases and J by 5 bases, with 4 bases between the two germline ends. The CDR3 covers 11 residues. The CDR3 sequence is CASSLAETQYF. CDR3 bases read: TGCGCCAGCAGCTTAGCTGAGACC.

This clone was detected ten times or more. The read falls 3 residues short of the CDR3 end, and the missing part is taken from the germline J gene. The chain joins TRBV12-3 or TRBV12-4 to TRBJ2-5, with D uncertain. Trimming took off 7 bases at V and 4 bases at J, with 13 bases between the two ends. This CDR3 has 13 residues. The CDR3 DNA, read in part, is TGTGCCAGCACCCTCAGAAGGGTAGAGACC. This codes for CASTLRRVET. The entire CDR3 protein reads CASTLRRVETQYF.

This clone showed up many times. The DNA ends 3 residues before the CDR3 does, and the rest of the CDR3 is filled in from the germline J gene. The chain recombines TRBV30 with TRBJ1-1, with 7 positions matching TRBD1. Trimming cost V 7 bases and J 4 bases; bases outside gene matches: 9. This CDR3 contains 13 residues. The germline CDR1 and CDR2 sequences are GTSNPN and SVGIG (reference sequence). This chain's CDR3 is CASTGRQGTEAFF. The part of the CDR3 DNA that was read is TGTGCCTCAACAGGGAGACAGGGCACTGAA.

This clone was found a few times. The missing CDR3 end, 3 residues past where the read stops, is filled in from the germline J gene. The J gene is TRBJ1-5, the V gene TRBV30; possible D gene TRBD1, 5 bases. CDR1 GTSNPN and CDR2 SVGIG come from the germline V gene (reference sequence). The CDR3 loop spans 15 amino acids. This CDR3 reads CAWKGNLGHTDPQHF. CDR3 DNA (partial): TGTGCCTGGAAGGGGAACCTGGGTCACACAGATCCC.

This clone came up many times. The CDR3 goes on 3 residues after the read ends, and that part is filled in from the germline J gene. The chain combines TRBV6-2 or TRBV6-3 with TRBJ1-6; 10 bases line up with TRBD1. The CDR3 has 16 amino acids. Germline CDR1 MNHEY, CDR2 SVGEGT. The V segment lost 2 bases and the J segment 5 bases; nucleotides outside the gene matches: 3. CDR3 DNA (partial): TGTGCCAGCAGTTACCCGGGACAGGGGAATAATTCACCC. Its protein product is CASSYPGQGNNSP. The full CDR3 is CASSYPGQGNNSPLHF.

This clone was detected ten times or more. With the read ending 3 residues before the CDR3 end, the germline J gene is used to fill in that end. V usage is TRBV5-5 and J usage is TRBJ2-7, with D possibly TRBD1 on 5 matching bases. Germline loops: CDR1 SGHKS, CDR2 YYEKEE (reference sequence). The V gene lost 0 bases and the J gene lost 0 bases, with 10 bases spanning the gap. CDR3 length equals 15 residues. CDR3 sequence: CASSLAREGSYEQYF. The CDR3 DNA, read in part, is TGTGCCAGCAGCTTGGCCAGGGAAGGCTCCTACGAG.

This clone has ten or more counts. At one end the junction does not follow the germline gene, possibly because of a read error. From the germline J gene comes the end of the CDR3, since the read stops 3 residues before it. Other DNA sequences in this sample translate to the same CDR3. The chain couples TRBV2 to TRBJ1-1; D is perhaps TRBD1 (5 bases). The CDR3 length is 13 residues. CDR1 and CDR2 (germline): SNHLY, FYNNEI. The CDR3 loop is CASTGGRNTEAFF. CDR3 DNA (partial): TGTGCCAGCACCGGGGGGAGAAACACTGAG.